These 21 T cell receptor beta chains were all obtained from the same sample, sequenced in a study of blood T cell repertoires in COVID-19. The assay was immunoSEQ multiplex PCR, and TCRdb's table has in-frame clones only and misses some. The profile shows around 140,000 clones, about three quarters of them singletons. Sequenced: peripheral blood. These receptors all stem from a woman aged 80 or older with active or convalescent COVID-19.

This clone has only one observation. The chain carries TRBV5-4 and TRBJ1-1, with 7 bases matching TRBD1. Germline V gives CDR1 SGHNT, CDR2 YYREEE (reference sequence). CDR3 length: 14 amino acids. With 4 bases clipped from V and 2 bases from J, the junction kept 5 bases outside the gene matches. The chain's CDR3 is CASSPGQRNTEAFF. CDR3 in DNA: TGTGCCAGCAGCCCGGGACAGAGAAACACTGAAGCTTTCTTT.

The chain combines TRBV21-1 with TRBJ1-3. TRBV21-1 is a documented pseudogene. There are 15 residues in the CDR3. The CDR3 loop is CASAGGIASGNTIYF. The CDR3 nucleotides read TGTGCCAGCGCTGGAGGTATTGCCTCTGGAAACACCATATATTTT.

This clone was counted between two and nine times. CDR3 loop: CASSVGQGGQYF. The CDR3 DNA reads TGTGCCAGCAGCGTAGGACAGGGAGGGCAGTATTTT. This chain connects TRBV9 to TRBJ2-3; D is perhaps TRBD1 (7 bases). CDR1 and CDR2 from the germline V gene are SGDLS and YYNGEE. There are 12 residues in the CDR3. Trimming cost V 0 bases and J 11 bases, with 10 bases left between them.

This chain links TRBV6-2 or TRBV6-3 with TRBJ2-3; 7 nucleotides match TRBD2. Germline assignment: CDR1 MNHEY and CDR2 SVGEGT. Germline trimming cut 4 bases from V and 0 bases from J; bases unmatched to any gene: 10. The CDR3 length is 17 residues. The CDR3 region is CASSWVPGGTSTDTQYF. The CDR3 bases are TGTGCCAGCAGTTGGGTACCCGGGGGGACTAGCACAGATACGCAGTATTTT.

The V call is TRBV6-2 or TRBV6-3, the J call TRBJ2-1; TRBD1 matches at 7 bases. This CDR3 has 15 residues. V lost 2 bases to trimming and J lost 7 bases; unmatched junction nucleotides: 8. CDR1 is MNHEY and CDR2 is SVGEGT in the germline V gene. The CDR3 DNA follows: TGTGCCAGCAGTTACCCCCGGACAGGTGGTAATGAGCAGTTCTTC. Its translation: CASSYPRTGGNEQFF.

The chain carries TRBV7-9 and TRBJ1-2; TRBD1 agrees at 7 bases. With 6 bases clipped from V and 4 bases from J, the junction kept 11 bases outside the gene matches. Germline CDR1 is SEHNR and CDR2 is FQNEAQ (reference sequence). The CDR3 spans 15 residues. The CDR3 DNA reads TGTGCCAGCAGTCGTACCGGGACAGCTACCTATGGCTACACCTTC. Translated: CASSRTGTATYGYTF.

The chain is built from TRBV5-1 and TRBJ1-2; D is perhaps TRBD1 (5 bases). There are 17 residues in the CDR3. V gave up 3 bases and J gave up 0 bases, with 18 bases separating them. Germline V gene data show CDR1 as SGHRS and CDR2 as YFSETQ. The CDR3 sequence: CASSSKGTGTSNYGYTF. CDR3 bases: TGCGCCAGCAGCTCGAAAGGAACAGGAACTTCTAACTATGGCTACACCTTC.

The CDR3 bases are TGTGCCAGCAGCCTTCAGGGGACCCAGTACTTC. As protein: CASSLQGTQYF. V gene TRBV7-2 combines with J gene TRBJ2-5; maybe TRBD1 (5 bases). V shed 5 bases and J shed 7 bases, with 8 bases lying between them. The germline V gene has CDR1 SGHTA and CDR2 FQGNSA. The CDR3 length is 11 residues.

The rearrangement uses TRBV3-1 (or the pseudogene TRBV3-2) and TRBJ1-5; D ambiguous. The CDR3 has 15 residues. V was clipped by 4 bases and J by 0 bases, with 10 bases between them. Germline V gene data show CDR1 as LGHDT and CDR2 as YNNKEL (reference sequence). The CDR3 loop reads CASSPGVNSNQPQHF. As DNA, the CDR3 is TGTGCCAGCAGCCCCGGGGTTAATAGCAATCAGCCCCAGCATTTT.

The V call is TRBV24-1, the J call TRBJ2-6; 7 positions agree with TRBD1. The germline V gene encodes CDR1 KGHDR and CDR2 SFDVKD. With 3 bases clipped from V and 0 bases from J, the junction kept 10 bases outside the gene matches. The CDR3 is 19 residues long. CDR3 coding DNA: TGTGCCACCAGTGATAGTGATCCGGGACAGAGCTCTGGGGCCAACGTCCTGACTTTC. Encoded protein: CATSDSDPGQSSGANVLTF.

This clone has only a few counts. The chain links TRBV2 to TRBJ2-2; 13 positions agree with TRBD2. The germline V gene has CDR1 SNHLY and CDR2 FYNNEI. V dropped 4 bases and J dropped 1; count of bases not matched to a gene: 3. This CDR3 is 17 amino acids long. CDR3 nucleotide sequence: TGTGCCAGCAGTGTGACTAGCGGGGGGCTGAACACCGGGGAGCTGTTTTTT. It encodes CASSVTSGGLNTGELFF.

The rearrangement links TRBV5-6 to TRBJ2-4; no definite D call. Looked up from germline, CDR1 is SGHDT and CDR2 is YYEEEE. This CDR3 is built from 15 residues. V shed 4 bases and J shed 3 bases, with 14 bases lying between them. CDR3 loop: CASSGLHQDKNIQYF. CDR3 coding DNA: TGTGCCAGCAGCGGCCTACACCAGGACAAAAACATTCAGTACTTC.

The CDR3 sequence: CASSLTGGGSTDTQYF. CDR3 nucleotide sequence: TGTGCCAGCAGCTTAACAGGCGGGGGGAGCACAGATACGCAGTATTTT. V gene TRBV11-2 combines with J gene TRBJ2-3; 8 nucleotides match TRBD2. V trimming: 2 bases; J trimming: 0 bases; junction bases outside the gene matches: 4. The germline gives CDR1 SGHAT, CDR2 FQNNGV. There are 16 residues in the CDR3.

The CDR3 DNA is TGTGCCAGCAGCGACGATAAGATGACAGTGAGGGACAAACCCTACGAGCAGTACTTC. Translation gives CASSDDKMTVRDKPYEQYF. The gene calls are TRBV3-1 (or the pseudogene TRBV3-2) and TRBJ2-7; D may be TRBD1 (6 bases). CDR1 LGHDT and CDR2 YNNKEL come from the germline V gene (reference sequence). CDR3 length: 19 residues. With 5 bases removed from V and 2 bases from J, the gap between germline ends came to 28 bases.

The J gene is TRBJ1-1, the V gene TRBV30; D unresolved. V lost 5 bases to trimming and J lost 6 bases, with 19 bases between them. The V gene's germline CDR1 is GTSNPN and CDR2 SVGIG (reference sequence). The CDR3 is made up of 14 amino acids. The CDR3 region has the DNA TGTGCCTGGGGAGTCTTAGGAGGAGTTTCTGAAGCTTTCTTT. It is translated as CAWGVLGGVSEAFF.

J is TRBJ1-4 and V is TRBV2, with 7 bases matching TRBD1. The CDR3 has 14 amino acids. V lost 6 bases to trimming and J lost 1 base; unmatched junction nucleotides: 2. Germline CDR1 is SNHLY and CDR2 is FYNNEI. In DNA form, the CDR3 reads TGTGCCAGCAGGAGACAGGGAACTAATGAAAAACTGTTTTTT. This gives the protein CASRRQGTNEKLFF.

The chain couples TRBV6-1 to TRBJ1-1, with D possibly being TRBD1 (6 bases). CDR1 is MNHNS, CDR2 SASEGT, per germline. The CDR3 loop spans 14 amino acids. V gave up 6 bases and J gave up 4 bases, with 15 bases separating them. This CDR3 reads CASSPPTGGTEAFF. Here the CDR3 DNA reads TGTGCCAGCAGCCCCCCGACAGGTGGCACTGAAGCTTTCTTT.

This clone occurred once. The chain employs TRBV14 and TRBJ1-2; possibly TRBD1 for D (5 bases). The CDR3 extends over 13 amino acids. Trimming removed 1 base from V and 8 bases from J, with 11 bases in between. Germline V CDR1 and CDR2: SGHDN, FVKESK. DNA of the CDR3: TGTGCCAGCAGCCAAGTAAGGGGTTGGGGCTACACCTTC. Encoded protein: CASSQVRGWGYTF.

The chain has TRBV2 and TRBJ2-2, with TRBD2 identical over 13 bases. CDR3 length: 15 residues. The trim removed 9 bases at V and 5 bases at J, leaving 6 bases unmatched. CDR1 and CDR2 (germline): SNHLY, FYNNEI. The CDR3 spells CASVMTSGGTGELFF. The CDR3 DNA is TGTGCCAGTGTAATGACTAGCGGGGGGACCGGGGAGCTGTTTTTT.

The chain carries TRBV28 and TRBJ1-1, with 10 bases fitting TRBD1. Trimming took 6 bases from V and 4 from J; bases not matched to a gene: 8. This CDR3 has 15 amino acids. Per germline, CDR1 MDHEN and CDR2 SYDVKM. CDR3 nucleotides: TGTGCCAGCAGCAAAGACAGGGGGCGAGGCACTGAAGCTTTCTTT. The encoded protein is CASSKDRGRGTEAFF.

This chain uses TRBV7-9 with TRBJ2-7; 9 nucleotides agree with TRBD1. V gave up 6 bases and J gave up 6 bases; unmatched junction bases: 6. The V gene's germline CDR1 is SEHNR and CDR2 FQNEAQ (reference sequence). The CDR3 is 13 amino acids. The CDR3 here is CASSRDRVVEQYF. The CDR3 nucleotides read TGTGCCAGCAGTAGGGACAGGGTGGTCGAGCAGTACTTC.